This entry lists 5 T cell receptor beta chains sequenced from one sample in a study of T cell responses to AZD1222 COVID-19 vaccine. TCRdb's copy holds only in-frame clones and misses some; the assay was immunoSEQ multiplex PCR. The sample carries 150,000 to 250,000 clones, approximately 93% recorded once. This material consisted of peripheral blood, taken 28 days after the second AZD1222 dose. The receptors stem from an adult who received the AZD1222 COVID-19 vaccine.

This chain joins TRBV2 and TRBJ1-5; D is unresolved. The CDR3 loop spans 14 amino acids. V lost 1 base, J lost 4 bases, and 8 bases lay in between. The germline V gene has CDR1 SNHLY and CDR2 FYNNEI. The CDR3 reads CASSEDSPNQPQHF. The DNA of the CDR3 is TGTGCCAGCAGTGAAGACAGTCCTAATCAGCCCCAGCATTTT.

This chain joins TRBV27 and TRBJ1-1; no firm D call. CDR3 length: 14 residues. From germline, CDR1 is MNHEY and CDR2 SMNVEV (reference sequence). V was clipped by 1 base and J by 0 bases, with 6 bases between them. The CDR3 nucleotides read TGTGCCAGCAGTTTATACAGCATGAACACTGAAGCTTTCTTT. Protein sequence: CASSLYSMNTEAFF.

In DNA, the CDR3 is TGTGCCAGCTCACCACCTCTGAAGACCTACGAGCAGTACTTC. This encodes CASSPPLKTYEQYF. The chain has TRBV18 and TRBJ2-7; D gene uncertain. Trimming removed 0 bases at V and 2 bases at J, with 8 bases between. CDR3 length equals 14 residues. The germline V gene has CDR1 KGHSH and CDR2 LQKENI.

The CDR3 spells CASSPQGSSYEQYF. CDR3 in DNA: TGTGCCAGCAGCCCACAGGGTTCGAGCTACGAGCAGTACTTC. The rearrangement joins TRBV3-1 (or the pseudogene TRBV3-2) to TRBJ2-7, with a weak D call TRBD1 (6 bases). CDR3 size: 14 residues. Germline values: CDR1 LGHDT, CDR2 YNNKEL (reference sequence). Trimming shortened V by 4 bases and J by 3 bases, and 13 bases separated the two germline ends.

This clone appeared once. This chain connects TRBV6-5 to TRBJ1-2, with D unresolved. The length of the CDR3 is 15 residues. V shed 0 bases and J shed 0 bases, with 8 bases lying between them. The V gene's germline CDR1 is MNHEY and CDR2 SVGAGI. The CDR3 region has the DNA TGTGCCAGCAGTTACTCGACCACCGCTAACTATGGCTACACCTTC. This gives the protein CASSYSTTANYGYTF.